This is a list of T cell receptor beta chains from one sample in a study of T cells expressing NK-cell markers. TCRdb reprocessed the 5' RACE reads and keeps a single row for each CDR3 protein, giving no DNA. This sample contains about 190,000 distinct CDR3 sequences. The sequenced sample consisted of blood T cells: a sorted CD56 or NKG2C T cell subset, CD4+ or CD8+ T cells, or bulk PBMC T cells (not recorded which). All receptors come from a man aged 18-69 years in good health. CDR3s include the opening cysteine and the closing phenylalanine or tryptophan. Fields, in order: V gene, J gene, CDR3 protein.

v_call: TRBV5-1
j_call: TRBJ1-2
cdr3_aa: CASSKQEGFVVGYTF

v_call: TRBV25-1
j_call: TRBJ1-2
cdr3_aa: CASSADRGLEGYTF

v_call: TRBV14
j_call: TRBJ2-7
cdr3_aa: CASSHVGGAREQYF

v_call: TRBV19
j_call: TRBJ2-7
cdr3_aa: CASSFHPGQGVYEQYF

v_call: TRBV4-1
j_call: TRBJ2-3
cdr3_aa: CASSQDWPSEADTQYF

v_call: TRBV4-2
j_call: TRBJ2-4
cdr3_aa: CASRLIQAGVENIQYF

v_call: TRBV20-1
j_call: TRBJ2-1
cdr3_aa: CSARGLANHNEQFF

v_call: TRBV2
j_call: TRBJ2-7
cdr3_aa: CASSLRREQYF

v_call: TRBV6-5
j_call: TRBJ2-5
cdr3_aa: CASSSTPWTDYQETQYF

v_call: TRBV6-2/TRBV6-3
j_call: TRBJ2-2
cdr3_aa: CASRLAGLTGELFF

v_call: TRBV7-8
j_call: TRBJ1-1
cdr3_aa: CASTMLSTEAFF

v_call: TRBV10-3
j_call: TRBJ1-1
cdr3_aa: CAIRETELNTEAFF

v_call: TRBV28
j_call: TRBJ2-7
cdr3_aa: CASSSGTDFPYEQYF

v_call: TRBV7-3
j_call: TRBJ2-2
cdr3_aa: CASSLNGPNTGELFF

v_call: TRBV6-1
j_call: TRBJ2-5
cdr3_aa: CASRLAGYQETQYF

v_call: TRBV10-3
j_call: TRBJ1-1
cdr3_aa: CATGQGMNTEAFF

v_call: TRBV7-9
j_call: TRBJ1-2
cdr3_aa: CASSLDRDNYGYTF

v_call: TRBV7-8
j_call: TRBJ2-7
cdr3_aa: CASSSPGLAGEYYEQYF

v_call: TRBV11-2
j_call: TRBJ2-7
cdr3_aa: CASSLVIGTYEQYF

v_call: TRBV13
j_call: TRBJ1-2
cdr3_aa: CASSLGLSTVYGYTF

v_call: TRBV3-1
j_call: TRBJ2-3
cdr3_aa: CASSQVSNSGGGGTDTQYF

v_call: TRBV28
j_call: TRBJ1-3
cdr3_aa: CASSLGTGVGNTIYF

v_call: TRBV27
j_call: TRBJ2-7
cdr3_aa: CASSLGGSKAHTYEQYF

v_call: TRBV18
j_call: TRBJ1-2
cdr3_aa: CASSPHTPRLMLINGYTF

v_call: TRBV9
j_call: TRBJ2-5
cdr3_aa: CASSVSGTSGATRETQYF

v_call: TRBV4-1
j_call: TRBJ1-1
cdr3_aa: CASSQRIWGELEAFF

v_call: TRBV7-9
j_call: TRBJ1-4
cdr3_aa: CASGPGQSNEKLFF

v_call: TRBV15
j_call: TRBJ1-2
cdr3_aa: CATSRDGTPADGYTF